Sequencing of this T cell receptor beta chain was carried out in a study of cytomegalovirus exposure and HLA in healthy donors. General study results and limits: Subsequent analysis revealed that first-cohort TCR clusters tended to co-occur in the 110 or so validation repertoires. The listing of roughly 160 TCR beta chains classed them as cytomegalovirus-associated. It was confirmed in vitro that a few of the CMV-associated chains were specific for CMV antigens.

Concerning this clone: The antigen is unknown.

Assay: immunoSEQ multiplex PCR; the TCRdb copy retains only in-frame clones and omits some. The profile shows approximately 270,000 clones, just over 85% of them singletons. The germline V gene has CDR1 SGHKS and CDR2 YYEKEE (reference sequence). V was clipped by 2 bases and J by 2 bases; unmatched bases: 4. There are 14 residues in the CDR3. The donors belonged to the roughly 110-subject validation cohort, separate from the approximately 670-subject first cohort. The sequencing input was PBMCs. This chain connects TRBV5-5 to TRBJ2-7, with 7 bases that match TRBD1. The TCR comes from a young woman in good health and CMV-seronegative. The CDR3, as DNA: TGTGCCAGCAGCTTACGACAGGGACCCTACGAGCAGTACTTC. As protein: CASSLRQGPYEQYF.